These 10 T cell receptor beta chains originate from one sample sequenced in a study of T cell responses to AZD1222 COVID-19 vaccine (dated by TCRdb to the early 2020s). Sample time point, as interpreted from the label and publication: baseline before first vaccination. The treatment or condition label corresponds to: meningococcal conjugate vaccine given as trial control. Library preparation used the immunoSEQ multiplex PCR assay. TCRdb retrieved this table from immuneACCESS and kept in-frame rearrangements only. Not all clones are present; in checked studies, unresolved V genes account for under half, and no reason is known for the remainder. Within this sample are 150,000 or so clones, with 85% to 90% of them counted one time only. 5% to 6% of the sample goes to the ten largest clones. This sample comprised peripheral blood, obtained on day 0 of MenACWY control vaccination. Receptors were obtained from an adult in good health.

This chain connects TRBV5-4 to TRBJ2-7; D is unresolved. Trimming removed 0 bases at V and 5 bases at J, with 6 bases between. Germline V gives CDR1 SGHNT, CDR2 YYREEE (reference sequence). The CDR3 contains 12 residues. CDR3 residues: CASSLDAHEQYF. The CDR3 region has the DNA TGTGCCAGCAGCTTGGATGCCCACGAGCAGTACTTC.

CDR3 in amino acids: CASSVMVDQPQHF. The CDR3 nucleotides read TGTGCCAGCTCCGTTATGGTTGATCAGCCCCAGCATTTT. V gene TRBV18 combines with J gene TRBJ1-5; no definite D call. Trimming cost V 6 bases and J 5 bases, with 11 bases left between them. This CDR3 has 13 amino acids. Germline values: CDR1 KGHSH, CDR2 LQKENI.

The rearrangement links TRBV2 to TRBJ1-1, with 11 bases lining up with TRBD1. V trimming: 4 bases; J trimming: 6 bases; junction bases outside the gene matches: 10. Germline V gene lookup returns CDR1 SNHLY and CDR2 FYNNEI. The CDR3 is 16 residues long. CDR3 protein: CASSGQGQGAIAEAFF. CDR3 nucleotides: TGTGCCAGCAGTGGGCAAGGACAGGGGGCGATCGCTGAAGCTTTCTTT. Full variable domain (outside the CDR3, taken from reference TRBV2 and TRBJ1-1): EPEVTQTPSHQVTQMGQEVILRCVPISNHLYFYWYRQILGQKVEFLVSFYNNEISEKSEIFDDQFSVERPDGSNFTLKIRSTKLEDSAMYFCASSGQGQGAIAEAFFGQGTRLTVV.

The chain combines TRBV28 with TRBJ2-5, with TRBD2 matching 9 bases. The CDR3 covers 15 residues. Per the germline V gene, CDR1 is MDHEN and CDR2 is SYDVKM. The junction had 10 bases not matched to a gene; V was cut back by 6 bases and J by 5 bases. In nucleotides, the CDR3 is TGTGCCAGCAGCCTCCAGCGGGGGGCCCTTGAGACCCAGTACTTC. This sequence encodes CASSLQRGALETQYF.

This chain links TRBV5-1 with TRBJ2-1, with 11 positions matching TRBD2. Unmatched junction bases numbered 8, after V lost 7 bases and J lost 5 bases. Per germline, CDR1 SGHRS and CDR2 YFSETQ. The CDR3 covers 15 residues. This CDR3 is CASRIGLAGNNEQFF. The CDR3 coding sequence is TGCGCCAGCCGAATCGGACTAGCGGGTAACAATGAGCAGTTCTTC.

Notes on this clone: Other DNA sequences in the sample encode the same CDR3. The chain employs TRBV12-3 or TRBV12-4 and TRBJ2-2; D is unclear. The CDR3 consists of 13 residues. V lost 2 bases and J lost 0, with 1 base in between. CDR3 DNA sequence: TGTGCCAGCAGTTTAACGAACACCGGGGAGCTGTTTTTT. Protein: CASSLTNTGELFF.

Comment on this clone: At one boundary the junction diverges from the germline segment, which might be a read error. The chain combines TRBV19 with TRBJ1-6, with D unresolved. This CDR3 comprises 13 residues. Germline V gene data show CDR1 as LNHDA and CDR2 as SQIVND (reference sequence). The CDR3 loop reads CASSAFGDSPLHF. The CDR3 nucleotides are TGTGCCAGTAGTGCCTTTGGGGATTCGCCCCTCCACTTT.

This sequence joins TRBV10-2 and TRBJ2-7; D may be TRBD1 (5 bases). Trimming removed 6 bases at V and 0 bases at J, with 9 bases between. The length of the CDR3 is 13 residues. Germline V gene data show CDR1 as WSHSY and CDR2 as SAAADI. CDR3 loop: CASRDTDSYEQYF. For the CDR3, the DNA is TGCGCCAGCAGGGACACCGACTCCTACGAGCAGTACTTC.

Here the CDR3 reads CSARTGVYNEQFF. In DNA, the CDR3 is TGCAGCGCTCGGACGGGAGTTTACAATGAGCAGTTCTTC. V and J are TRBV29-1 and TRBJ2-1, with D perhaps matching TRBD2 (6 bases). V gave up 7 bases and J gave up 4 bases, with 14 bases separating them. Germline V lookup: CDR1 SQVTM, CDR2 ANQGSEA. This CDR3 is 13 amino acids long.

The chain recombines TRBV18 with TRBJ2-1; perhaps TRBD2 as D (5 bases). This CDR3 comprises 16 residues. Trimming left V 6 bases short and J 4 bases short, with 19 bases between. Germline V lookup: CDR1 KGHSH, CDR2 LQKENI. CDR3 in amino acids: CASSPRRGLRYNEQFF. In nucleotides, the CDR3 is TGTGCCAGCTCCCCCCGAAGAGGGCTTCGGTACAATGAGCAGTTCTTC.